This T cell receptor (beta chain) was profiled in a study of blood T cell repertoires in COVID-19. Study-wide context: COVID-19 samples, acute and convalescent, were from the United States, Italy and Spain.

In the source study's methods: Reference gene primer amplification gave nucleated cell count estimates. Profiled with immunoSEQ multiplex PCR; TCRdb holds only in-frame clones, not every one. V and J calls plus clone size are reproduced from that table; the DNA served to infer D and trimming. The sample gives 250,000 to 300,000 clones, 70% to 90% of which show up once; around 3.6% is in the top ten. The CDR3 consists of 16 residues. The germline gives CDR1 MNHNS, CDR2 SASEGT. Between the trimmed V and J ends, which lost 4 bases and 5 bases, there was a span of 20 bases. The chain carries TRBV6-1 and TRBJ1-1; possible D gene TRBD1, 6 bases. Sequencing was done on a sample of peripheral blood. This clonotype was sampled from a man aged 18 to 35 with active or convalescent COVID-19. The CDR3 region has the DNA TGTGCCAGCAGTGCCCGACGGTCCAGGGGCGATACTGAAGCTTTCTTT. It is translated as CASSARRSRGDTEAFF.